The source of this T cell receptor (beta chain) is a study of metastatic and nonmetastatic thyroid tumors. In the study overall: The study looked at repertoires side by side in blood and in tumor or nodule tissue from malignant and benign thyroid patients. Findings of the study overall: Versus benign nodules, malignant thyroid tumors reportedly had significantly higher TCR beta diversity, in blood and tumor.

None of the patients had undergone any treatment ahead of thyroid surgery. This clone has a count of ten or more. The target antigen is unknown. Per the original methods: Clinicopathological groups of papillary thyroid cancer showed CDR3 differences that were used to build a distant-metastasis classifier. TCRdb re-clonotyped the PCR reads via MiXCR. TCRdb's processing, not the study's, gives the V and J calls here. The sample yields some 93,000 clones, about 13% seen once. Between the trimmed V and J ends, which lost 3 bases and 8 bases, there was a span of 14 bases. The CDR3 length is 14 residues. Germline CDR1 reads LNHDA; CDR2 reads SQIVND (reference sequence).

The sequence was collected from a female donor with papillary thyroid cancer or a benign thyroid nodule (not recorded which). Some clones in this sample may be carry-over from other donors' samples. What was sequenced was blood. The V call is TRBV19, the J call TRBJ2-1; tentatively, D is TRBD1 or TRBD2 (5 bases each). CDR3 protein: CASSIRDLRDEQFF. The CDR3 DNA follows: TGTGCCAGTAGTATTAGGGACCTTCGGGATGAGCAGTTCTTC. Full variable domain (remainder filled in from reference TRBV19 and TRBJ2-1): DGGITQSPKYLFRKEGQNVTLSCEQNLNHDAMYWYRQDPGQGLRLIYYSQIVNDFQKGDIAEGYSVSREKKESFPLTVTSAQKNPTAFYLCASSIRDLRDEQFFGPGTRLTVL.